The entry that follows covers one T cell receptor beta chain sequence. This record comes from a study of blood T cell repertoires in COVID-19. Germline V gene sequence: CDR1 MNHEY, CDR2 SVGAGI. Trimming stripped 6 bases from V and 7 bases from J, with 19 bases between. CDR3 length equals 15 residues. Data came from immunoSEQ multiplex PCR; TCRdb stores just in-frame clones and leaves some out. Here the sample spans about 150,000 clones, around 84% being singletons. The chain couples TRBV6-5 to TRBJ1-5; possibly TRBD1 for D (5 bases). Sequenced input: peripheral blood. The receptor comes from a woman in her forties or fifties with acute or convalescent COVID-19. CDR3 DNA sequence: TGTGCCAGCAGCGGACACGGGGGTATGAACCAGCCCCAGCATTTT. Translation gives CASSGHGGMNQPQHF.